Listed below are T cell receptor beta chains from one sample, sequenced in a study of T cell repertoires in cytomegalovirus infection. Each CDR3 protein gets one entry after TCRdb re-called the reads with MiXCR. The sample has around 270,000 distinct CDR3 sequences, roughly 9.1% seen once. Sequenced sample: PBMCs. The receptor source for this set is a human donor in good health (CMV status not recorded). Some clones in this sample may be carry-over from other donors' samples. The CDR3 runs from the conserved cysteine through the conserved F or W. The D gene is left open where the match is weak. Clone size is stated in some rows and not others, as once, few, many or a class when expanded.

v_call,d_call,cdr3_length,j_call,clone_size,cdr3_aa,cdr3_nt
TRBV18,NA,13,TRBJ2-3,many,CASSGSDTDTQYF,TGTGCCAGCTCCGGTTCGGACACAGATACGCAGTATTTT
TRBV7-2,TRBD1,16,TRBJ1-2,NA,CASSTRQGQANYGYTF,TGTGCCAGCAGCACGAGACAGGGCCAAGCTAACTATGGCTACACCTTC
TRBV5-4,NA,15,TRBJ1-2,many,CASSLVGRANYGYTF,TGTGCCAGCAGCTTGGTGGGCAGAGCTAACTATGGCTACACCTTC
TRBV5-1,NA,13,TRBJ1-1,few,CASSPTGSTEAFF,TGCGCCAGCAGCCCCACAGGGAGCACTGAAGCTTTCTTT
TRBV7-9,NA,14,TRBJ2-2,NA,CASSLRGYTGELFF,TGTGCCAGCAGCTTAAGGGGATACACCGGGGAGCTGTTTTTT
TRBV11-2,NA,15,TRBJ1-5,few,CASSLDLSKNQPQHF,TGTGCCAGCAGCTTAGATCTTAGCAAAAATCAGCCCCAGCATTTT
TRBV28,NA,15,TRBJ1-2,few,CASSLGQFSVREYTF,TGTGCCAGCAGTCTCGGACAATTTAGTGTGCGGGAGTACACCTTC
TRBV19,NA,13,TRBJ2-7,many,CASSWDKSYEQYF,TGTGCCAGTAGTTGGGACAAGTCCTACGAGCAGTACTTC
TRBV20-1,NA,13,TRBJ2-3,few,CSARQVGTDTQYF,TGCAGTGCCCGACAGGTTGGCACAGATACGCAGTATTTT
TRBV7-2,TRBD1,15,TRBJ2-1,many,CASSRGRGSYNEQFF,TGTGCCAGCTCCAGGGGGCGTGGATCCTACAATGAGCAGTTCTTC
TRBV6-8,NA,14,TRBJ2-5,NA,CASLQTVRGETQYF,TGTGCCAGCTTACAGACAGTTCGAGGAGAGACCCAGTACTTC
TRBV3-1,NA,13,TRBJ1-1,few,CASSQMGTTEAFF,TGTGCCAGCAGCCAAATGGGTACCACTGAAGCTTTCTTT
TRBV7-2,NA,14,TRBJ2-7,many,CASSLAITLYEQYF,TGTGCCAGCAGCTTAGCGATCACCTTGTACGAGCAGTACTTC
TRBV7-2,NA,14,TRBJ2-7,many,CASSRDGNSYEQYF,TGTGCCAGCAGTCGCGACGGAAACTCCTACGAGCAGTACTTC
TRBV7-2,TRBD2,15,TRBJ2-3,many,CASSRTSGITDTQYF,TGTGCCAGCAGCCGGACTAGCGGGATCACAGATACGCAGTATTTT
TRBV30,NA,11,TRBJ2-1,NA,CAWKTDNEQFF,TGTGCCTGGAAGACGGACAATGAGCAGTTCTTC
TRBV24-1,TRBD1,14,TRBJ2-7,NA,CATSESQGTHEQYF,TGTGCCACCAGTGAATCACAGGGGACCCACGAGCAGTACTTC
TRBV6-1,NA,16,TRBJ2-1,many,CASSSTSGGSYNEQFF,TGTGCCAGCAGTTCAACCTCCGGGGGTTCATACAATGAGCAGTTCTTC